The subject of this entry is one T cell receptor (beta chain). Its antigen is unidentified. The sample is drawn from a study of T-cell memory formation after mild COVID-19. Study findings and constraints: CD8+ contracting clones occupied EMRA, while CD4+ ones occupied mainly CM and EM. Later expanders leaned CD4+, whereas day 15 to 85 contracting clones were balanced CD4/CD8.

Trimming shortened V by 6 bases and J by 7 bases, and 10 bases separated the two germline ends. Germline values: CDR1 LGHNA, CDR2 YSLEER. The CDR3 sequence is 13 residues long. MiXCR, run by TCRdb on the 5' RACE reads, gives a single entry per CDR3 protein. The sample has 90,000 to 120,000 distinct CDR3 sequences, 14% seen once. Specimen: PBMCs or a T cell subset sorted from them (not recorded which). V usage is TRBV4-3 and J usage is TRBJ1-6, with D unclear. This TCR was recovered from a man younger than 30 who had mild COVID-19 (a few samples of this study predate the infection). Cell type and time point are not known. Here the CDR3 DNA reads TGCGCCAGCAGACGGAGTTGGAATTCACCCCTCCACTTT. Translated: CASRRSWNSPLHF.